The TCR beta chain under discussion was sequenced for a study of T cell responses to AZD1222 COVID-19 vaccine. Study observations and caveats: Females made up more of the donors, who were largely white British, and clonal diversity may have come out too low. Just a handful of AZD1222 recipients tested seropositive at baseline. Spike-specific TCR breadth and depth grew following two AZD1222 doses.

With regard to this clone: Its antigen is unknown.

Method: immunoSEQ multiplex PCR; TCRdb's copy keeps in-frame clones and lacks some. The sample has over 110,000 clones, about 91% seen once. V lost 6 bases and J lost 5, with 14 bases in between. Germline V gene data show CDR1 as SNHLY and CDR2 as FYNNEI. The CDR3 spans 14 residues. The V call is TRBV2, the J call TRBJ1-5, with D unclear. The sample consisted of peripheral blood, taken 28 days after the second AZD1222 dose. The sequence was obtained from an adult who received the AZD1222 COVID-19 vaccine. CDR3 DNA sequence: TGTGCCAGCAGCAAAGAGGCGGATGATCAGCCCCAGCATTTT. Translation: CASSKEADDQPQHF.